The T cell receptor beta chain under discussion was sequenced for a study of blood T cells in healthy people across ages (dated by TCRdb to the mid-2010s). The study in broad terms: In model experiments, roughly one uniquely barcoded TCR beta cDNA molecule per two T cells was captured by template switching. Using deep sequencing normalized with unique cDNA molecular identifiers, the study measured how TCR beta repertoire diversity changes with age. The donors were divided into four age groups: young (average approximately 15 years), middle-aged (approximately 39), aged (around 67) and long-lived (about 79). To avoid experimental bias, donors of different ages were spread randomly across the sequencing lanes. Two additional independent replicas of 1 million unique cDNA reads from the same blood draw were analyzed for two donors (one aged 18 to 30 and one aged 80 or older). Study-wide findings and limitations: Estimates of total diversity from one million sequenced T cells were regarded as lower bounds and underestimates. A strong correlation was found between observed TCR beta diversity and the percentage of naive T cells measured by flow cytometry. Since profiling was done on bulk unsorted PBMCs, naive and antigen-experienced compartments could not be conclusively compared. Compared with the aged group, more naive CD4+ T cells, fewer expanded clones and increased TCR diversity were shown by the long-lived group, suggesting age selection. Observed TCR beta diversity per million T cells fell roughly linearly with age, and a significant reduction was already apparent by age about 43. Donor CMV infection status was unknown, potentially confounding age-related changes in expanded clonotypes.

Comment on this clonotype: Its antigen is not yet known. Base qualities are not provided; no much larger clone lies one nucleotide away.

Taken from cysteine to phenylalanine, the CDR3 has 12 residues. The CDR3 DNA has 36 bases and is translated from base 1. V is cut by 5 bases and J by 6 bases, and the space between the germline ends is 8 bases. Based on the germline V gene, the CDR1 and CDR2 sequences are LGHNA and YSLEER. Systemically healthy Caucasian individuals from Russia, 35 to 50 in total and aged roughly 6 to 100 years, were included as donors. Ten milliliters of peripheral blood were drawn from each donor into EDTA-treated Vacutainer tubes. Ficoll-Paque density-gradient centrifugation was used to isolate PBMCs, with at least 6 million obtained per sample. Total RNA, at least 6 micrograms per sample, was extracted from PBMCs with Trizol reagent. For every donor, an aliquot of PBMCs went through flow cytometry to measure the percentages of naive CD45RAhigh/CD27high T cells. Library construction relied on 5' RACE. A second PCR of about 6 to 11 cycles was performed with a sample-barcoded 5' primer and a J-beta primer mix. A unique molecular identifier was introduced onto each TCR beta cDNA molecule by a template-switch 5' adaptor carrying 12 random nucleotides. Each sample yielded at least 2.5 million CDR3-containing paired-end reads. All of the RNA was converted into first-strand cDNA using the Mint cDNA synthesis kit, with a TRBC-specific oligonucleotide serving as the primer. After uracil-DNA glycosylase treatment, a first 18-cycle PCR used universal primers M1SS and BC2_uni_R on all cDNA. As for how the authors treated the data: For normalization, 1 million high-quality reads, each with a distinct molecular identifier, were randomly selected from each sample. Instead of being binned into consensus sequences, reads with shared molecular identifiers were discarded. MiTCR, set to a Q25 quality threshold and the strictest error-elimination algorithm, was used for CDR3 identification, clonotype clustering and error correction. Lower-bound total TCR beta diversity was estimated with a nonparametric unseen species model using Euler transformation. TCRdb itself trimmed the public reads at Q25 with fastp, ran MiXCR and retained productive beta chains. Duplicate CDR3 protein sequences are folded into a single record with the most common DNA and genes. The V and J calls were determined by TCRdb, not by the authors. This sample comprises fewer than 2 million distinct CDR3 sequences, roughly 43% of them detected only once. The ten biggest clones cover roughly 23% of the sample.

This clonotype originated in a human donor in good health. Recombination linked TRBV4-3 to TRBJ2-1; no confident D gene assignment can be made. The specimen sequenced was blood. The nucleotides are TGCGCCAGCAGCACTAAGCGCAATGAGCAGTTCTTC. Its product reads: CASSTKRNEQFF.